Each of the 11 T cell receptor beta chains below was sequenced from the same sample in a study of STAT5B mutations in CD4+ large granular lymphocyte leukemia. The repertoire was sequenced with immunoSEQ multiplex PCR; TCRdb's copy has only in-frame clones and lacks some. The table lists around 530 clones, about 77% of them singletons. The sample taken for sequencing was PBMCs. The source is a woman in her thirties or forties with CD4+ T-cell large granular lymphocyte leukemia.

This chain connects TRBV7-9 to TRBJ2-3; D ambiguous. The CDR3 extends over 12 amino acids. CDR1 SEHNR and CDR2 FQNEAQ come from the germline V gene (reference sequence). V was shortened by 1 base and J by 8 bases, with 7 bases between the two germline ends. CDR3 residues: CASSLGSLTQYF. DNA of the CDR3: TGTGCCAGCAGCTTAGGGAGCCTTACGCAGTATTTT.

The rearrangement links TRBV10-3 to TRBJ2-2; D not resolved. Trimming left V 10 bases short and J 7 bases short, with 10 bases between. Germline lookup yields CDR1 ENHRY and CDR2 SYGVKD. This CDR3 is built from 11 residues. The CDR3 DNA reads as TGTGCCACGAAGACCGTCGGGGAGCTGTTTTTT. Translated: CATKTVGELFF.

A note on this clone: A read error may produce the germline difference seen at one junction end. J is TRBJ1-3 and V is TRBV28; TRBD1 matches 7 bases. Germline V gene sequence: CDR1 MDHEN, CDR2 SYDVKM. This CDR3 is built from 16 residues. For the CDR3, the DNA is TGTGCCAGCAACGCCCAACAGGGGCGCTCTGGAGACACCAGATATTTT. This gives the protein CASNAQQGRSGDTRYF.

The rearrangement links TRBV5-4 to TRBJ2-3; D may be TRBD1 or TRBD2 (5 bases each). Germline V lookup: CDR1 SGHNT, CDR2 YYREEE (reference sequence). The CDR3 loop spans 15 amino acids. The V and J ends lost 4 bases and 2 bases respectively, with 14 bases between them. CDR3 sequence (DNA): TGTGCCAGCAGCCCGGGGACGTCCTCCACAGATACGCAGTATTTT. Amino acids: CASSPGTSSTDTQYF.

This chain joins TRBV7-9 and TRBJ2-7; TRBD1 matches 10 bases. The CDR3 runs 16 residues. Germline trimming cut 4 bases from V and 2 bases from J; bases unmatched to any gene: 8. The germline V gene encodes CDR1 SEHNR and CDR2 FQNEAQ (reference sequence). CDR3 loop: CASSSTKGQGPYEQYF. The CDR3 DNA follows: TGTGCCAGCAGCTCTACTAAGGGACAGGGGCCCTACGAGCAGTACTTC.

This clone was detected only a few times. The V call is TRBV5-6, the J call TRBJ2-7, with TRBD2 identical over 7 bases. Looked up from germline, CDR1 is SGHDT and CDR2 is YYEEEE. With 2 bases clipped from V and 2 bases from J, the junction kept 4 bases outside the gene matches. The CDR3 consists of 14 residues. This CDR3 is CASSFERDPYEQYF. The DNA of the CDR3 is TGTGCCAGCAGCTTTGAGCGGGACCCCTACGAGCAGTACTTC.

This rearrangement joins TRBV11-2 to TRBJ2-7; tentatively, D is TRBD1 or TRBD2 (5 bases each). This CDR3 has 15 residues. Germline V gene data show CDR1 as SGHAT and CDR2 as FQNNGV. Trimming pared 1 base from V and 3 bases from J, leaving 13 bases between. The chain's CDR3 is CASSLGPGQIYEQYF. CDR3 DNA sequence: TGTGCCAGCAGCTTAGGCCCGGGGCAGATCTACGAGCAGTACTTC.

The table lists this clone with a few counts. The rearrangement links TRBV7-6 to TRBJ2-7; 9 bases fit TRBD1. With V trimmed by 5 bases and J by 4 bases, 6 bases remained unmatched. CDR3 length: 14 residues. Germline V gives CDR1 SGHVS, CDR2 FNYEAQ. CDR3 amino acids: CASSPGTGFYEQYF. The CDR3 region has the DNA TGTGCCAGCAGCCCCGGGACAGGGTTTTACGAGCAGTACTTC.

This rearrangement joins TRBV6-1 to TRBJ2-5, with 7 bases matching TRBD1. Germline lookup yields CDR1 MNHNS and CDR2 SASEGT. CDR3 length: 15 residues. The V and J ends lost 4 bases and 5 bases, in that order; junction bases with no gene match: 10. The CDR3 reads CASSVHQGVRETQYF. The CDR3 coding sequence is TGTGCCAGCAGTGTACATCAGGGGGTACGGGAGACCCAGTACTTC.

CDR3 loop: CASSPPGQGIFSYEQYF. The DNA for the CDR3 is TGTGCCAGCAGTCCCCCGGGACAGGGGATTTTCTCCTACGAGCAGTACTTC. The gene calls are TRBV28 and TRBJ2-7; the match to TRBD1 covers 10 bases. Germline assignment: CDR1 MDHEN and CDR2 SYDVKM. The V gene end was trimmed by 5 bases and the J gene end by 0 bases; junction bases not matched to a gene: 10. The CDR3 runs to 17 residues.

The rearrangement uses TRBV7-2 and TRBJ2-2; 12 nucleotides agree with TRBD2. This CDR3 spans 16 amino acids. Germline V gene lookup returns CDR1 SGHTA and CDR2 FQGNSA. V dropped 5 bases and J dropped 5; count of bases not matched to a gene: 6. Here the CDR3 DNA reads TGTGCCAGCAGCCCCGGACTAGCGGGGCGAACCGGGGAGCTGTTTTTT. Protein: CASSPGLAGRTGELFF. Complete variable domain (other parts from reference TRBV7-2 and TRBJ2-2): GAGVSQSPSNKVTEKGKDVELRCDPISGHTALYWYRQSLGQGLEFLIYFQGNSAPDKSGLPSDRFSAERTGGSVSTLTIQRTQQEDSAVYLCASSPGLAGRTGELFFGEGSRLTVL.